What follows are 15 T cell receptor beta chains derived from one specimen sequenced in a study of beta chain features in type 1 diabetes. General study points: Shortening that was moderate but significant affected the TCRB CDR3s of Type 1 diabetes patients in all four CD4+ subsets.

All of the isolated RNA was reverse transcribed, so expressed TCRB transcripts were sequenced. Clones were sequenced by immunoSEQ multiplex PCR, and TCRdb holds only the in-frame ones, with some missing. The profile shows fewer than 300,000 clones, under 13% of them singletons. These TCRs are of unknown antigen specificity. Sequenced material: naive CD4+ T cells from blood. All receptors come from a man aged 25 to 45 with type 1 diabetes.

This chain links TRBV7-3 with TRBJ2-3, with D perhaps matching TRBD1 (6 bases). The CDR3 contains 15 residues. V lost 3 bases and J lost 0, with 10 bases in between. Germline lookup yields CDR1 SGHTA and CDR2 FQGTGA. The CDR3 coding sequence is TGTGCCAGCAGCTTGGGACACTCTAGCACAGATACGCAGTATTTT. It is translated as CASSLGHSSTDTQYF.

This clone was counted only a few times. V gene TRBV19 combines with J gene TRBJ1-5, with unresolved D. The germline V gene encodes CDR1 LNHDA and CDR2 SQIVND (reference sequence). CDR3 length: 12 residues. Trimming took 6 bases from V and 5 from J, leaving 8 bases between them. For the CDR3, the DNA is TGTGCCAGTAGAAGCGAGGATCAGCCCCAGCATTTT. This sequence encodes CASRSEDQPQHF. Full variable domain (rest looked up from reference TRBV19 and TRBJ1-5): DGGITQSPKYLFRKEGQNVTLSCEQNLNHDAMYWYRQDPGQGLRLIYYSQIVNDFQKGDIAEGYSVSREKKESFPLTVTSAQKNPTAFYLCASRSEDQPQHFGDGTRLSIL.

This chain links TRBV6-6 with TRBJ1-5, with D hard to call. The V end lost 4 bases, the J end lost 4 bases, and 2 bases lay between the germline ends. This CDR3 has 11 residues. Germline CDR1 MNHNY, CDR2 SVGAGI (reference sequence). Here the CDR3 reads CASSSNQPQHF. Here the CDR3 DNA reads TGTGCCAGCAGTTCTAATCAGCCCCAGCATTTT.

V and J are TRBV2 and TRBJ2-2; D unresolved. Looked up from germline, CDR1 is SNHLY and CDR2 is FYNNEI. The CDR3 spans 13 residues. The ends were cut back, 4 bases at V and 8 bases at J, with 11 bases in the middle. The CDR3 loop is CASSGIVAGELFF. The DNA for the CDR3 is TGTGCCAGCAGTGGAATAGTCGCGGGGGAGCTGTTTTTT. The full variable domain, completed using reference TRBV2 and TRBJ2-2, is EPEVTQTPSHQVTQMGQEVILRCVPISNHLYFYWYRQILGQKVEFLVSFYNNEISEKSEIFDDQFSVERPDGSNFTLKIRSTKLEDSAMYFCASSGIVAGELFFGEGSRLTVL.

The chain has TRBV6-5 and TRBJ2-6; D unresolved. Trimming removed 6 bases at V and 6 bases at J, with 15 bases between. Germline CDR1 is MNHEY and CDR2 is SVGAGI. The CDR3 is 15 residues long. CDR3 DNA: TGTGCCAGCAGCCCGTCCTGGCAGGTGGCCAACGTCCTGACTTTC. Translated: CASSPSWQVANVLTF.

This clone was counted between two and nine times. V and J are TRBV18 and TRBJ2-2; TRBD1 is a possible D gene (5 bases). The CDR3 runs to 12 residues. The V end lost 6 bases, the J end lost 7 bases, and 9 bases lay between the germline ends. CDR1 is KGHSH, CDR2 LQKENI, per germline. CDR3 sequence: CASSARDGELFF. CDR3 bases: TGTGCCAGCTCCGCCAGGGACGGGGAGCTGTTTTTT.

The chain employs TRBV29-1 and TRBJ1-2, with D unresolved. The germline V gene encodes CDR1 SQVTM and CDR2 ANQGSEA. The germline V and J ends were trimmed by 7 bases and 0 bases, with 21 bases remaining between them. This CDR3 region has 16 residues. CDR3 bases: TGCAGCGCCCGAAGTAATGGAGTCAAGACTAACTATGGCTACACCTTC. Translated: CSARSNGVKTNYGYTF. Full variable domain (missing parts from reference TRBV29-1 and TRBJ1-2): SAVISQKPSRDICQRGTSLTIQCQVDSQVTMMFWYRQQPGQSLTLIATANQGSEATYESGFVIDKFPISRPNLTFSTLTVSNMSPEDSSIYLCSARSNGVKTNYGYTFGSGTRLTVV.

This clone has only a few counts. The V and J genes are TRBV5-6 and TRBJ2-7; 11 bases fit TRBD1. With 4 bases clipped from V and 2 bases from J, the junction kept 2 bases outside the gene matches. The V gene's germline CDR1 is SGHDT and CDR2 YYEEEE. The CDR3 covers 14 residues. CDR3 bases: TGTGCCAGCAGCCGGGGACAGGGGGCCTACGAGCAGTACTTC. This gives the protein CASSRGQGAYEQYF.

This clone has only a few counts. Different DNA sequences within this sample yield the same CDR3. The gene calls are TRBV7-9 and TRBJ1-1, with 9 bases that match TRBD1. V trimming: 6 bases; J trimming: 2 bases; junction bases outside the gene matches: 4. The CDR3 covers 14 residues. Germline CDR1 reads SEHNR; CDR2 reads FQNEAQ (reference sequence). CDR3 loop: CASSSGQGNTEAFF. The CDR3 region has the DNA TGTGCCAGCAGTTCGGGACAGGGAAACACTGAAGCTTTCTTT.

The CDR3 loop is CAIRGGLAGQETQYF. The CDR3, as DNA: TGTGCCATCAGAGGGGGACTAGCGGGACAGGAGACCCAGTACTTC. V gene TRBV10-3 combines with J gene TRBJ2-5; TRBD2 aligns across 13 bases. CDR1 is ENHRY and CDR2 is SYGVKD in the germline V gene. This CDR3 comprises 15 residues. Trimming took 6 bases from V and 5 from J; bases not matched to a gene: 6.

The genes are TRBV9 and TRBJ2-1; possible D gene TRBD2, 7 bases. V lost 2 bases and J lost 7, with 13 bases in between. Germline V gene sequence: CDR1 SGDLS, CDR2 YYNGEE. The CDR3 is 14 amino acids. The chain's CDR3 is CASSVGGAVNEQFF. The CDR3 DNA sequence: TGTGCCAGCAGCGTTGGGGGGGCGGTTAATGAGCAGTTCTTC.

The V call is TRBV19, the J call TRBJ2-5; TRBD2 aligns across 12 bases. Germline V gene lookup returns CDR1 LNHDA and CDR2 SQIVND (reference sequence). V shed 5 bases, J shed 5 bases, and the junction held 9 bases outside the gene matches. There are 16 residues in the CDR3. This CDR3 reads CASSRTSGALGETQYF. The DNA of the CDR3 is TGTGCCAGTAGTCGGACTAGCGGGGCCCTCGGGGAGACCCAGTACTTC.

The V and J genes are TRBV15 and TRBJ1-1; D is ambiguous. The CDR3 consists of 15 residues. Germline CDR1 LNHNV, CDR2 YYDKDF (reference sequence). V was pared by 0 bases and J by 1 base, with 9 bases between. The CDR3 DNA is TGTGCCACCAGCAGAGATACGCAGAAGAACACTGAAGCTTTCTTT. Encoded protein: CATSRDTQKNTEAFF.

This clone came up a few times. This sequence joins TRBV5-4 and TRBJ1-2; D uncertain. The CDR3 totals 13 residues. Trimming took 0 bases from V and 3 from J, leaving 6 bases between them. Germline V lookup: CDR1 SGHNT, CDR2 YYREEE (reference sequence). CDR3 residues: CASSLAGDYGYTF. The CDR3 DNA follows: TGTGCCAGCAGCTTGGCGGGTGACTATGGCTACACCTTC.

CDR3 DNA sequence: TGCGCCAGCAGCCAACGTGTACAGAGCAGCTACAATGAGCAGTTCTTC. Translating it yields CASSQRVQSSYNEQFF. The V call is TRBV4-1, the J call TRBJ2-1, with D unresolved. This CDR3 region has 16 residues. The germline V gene has CDR1 MGHRA and CDR2 YSYEKL. V lost 2 bases and J 3 bases, leaving 14 bases between the germline ends.